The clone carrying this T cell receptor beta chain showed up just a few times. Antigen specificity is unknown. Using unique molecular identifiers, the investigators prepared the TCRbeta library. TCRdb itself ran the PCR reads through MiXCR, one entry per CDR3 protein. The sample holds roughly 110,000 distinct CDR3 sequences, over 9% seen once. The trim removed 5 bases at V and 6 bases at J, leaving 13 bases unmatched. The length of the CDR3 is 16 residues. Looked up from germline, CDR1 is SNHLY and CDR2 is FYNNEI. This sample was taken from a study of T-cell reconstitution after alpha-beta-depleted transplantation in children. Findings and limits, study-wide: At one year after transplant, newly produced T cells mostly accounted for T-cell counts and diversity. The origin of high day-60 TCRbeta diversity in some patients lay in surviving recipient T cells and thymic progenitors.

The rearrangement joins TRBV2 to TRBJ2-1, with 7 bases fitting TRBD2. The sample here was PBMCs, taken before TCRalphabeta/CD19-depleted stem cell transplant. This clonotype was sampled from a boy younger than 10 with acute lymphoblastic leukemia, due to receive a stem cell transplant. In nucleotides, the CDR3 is TGTGCCAGCAGTAATCTGCGGGAGCGTCGGAGCAATGAGCAGTTCTTC. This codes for CASSNLRERRSNEQFF.